This T cell receptor (beta chain) is from a study of beta chain features in type 1 diabetes. Overall study results and limits: Overrepresentation of cells with high TCR expression could result from cDNA sequencing. Within patients, naive, central memory and Treg TCRB repertoires seemed more similar than within healthy donors.

This clone was seen repeatedly, ten times or more. What it binds is unknown. Germline values: CDR1 PRHDT, CDR2 FYEKMQ (reference sequence). This CDR3 has 13 amino acids. V was pared by 1 base and J by 4 bases, with 5 bases between. Expressed TCRB transcripts were sequenced, since all the RNA that had been isolated was reverse transcribed. The assay was immunoSEQ multiplex PCR, and TCRdb's table has in-frame clones only and misses some. The sample includes almost 350,000 clones, 6.5% to 10% of them seen just once. Markers CD45RO/CCR7/CD25/CD127/CD95/CD27 served to sort CD4+ naive, central memory, regulatory and stem cell-like memory cells.

The sample taken for sequencing was central memory CD4+ T cells from blood. The chain couples TRBV13 to TRBJ2-1, with unresolved D. The TCR comes from a woman younger than 35 in good health. The CDR3 region is CASSLAQYNEQFF. CDR3 in DNA: TGTGCCAGCAGCTTAGCCCAATACAATGAGCAGTTCTTC.